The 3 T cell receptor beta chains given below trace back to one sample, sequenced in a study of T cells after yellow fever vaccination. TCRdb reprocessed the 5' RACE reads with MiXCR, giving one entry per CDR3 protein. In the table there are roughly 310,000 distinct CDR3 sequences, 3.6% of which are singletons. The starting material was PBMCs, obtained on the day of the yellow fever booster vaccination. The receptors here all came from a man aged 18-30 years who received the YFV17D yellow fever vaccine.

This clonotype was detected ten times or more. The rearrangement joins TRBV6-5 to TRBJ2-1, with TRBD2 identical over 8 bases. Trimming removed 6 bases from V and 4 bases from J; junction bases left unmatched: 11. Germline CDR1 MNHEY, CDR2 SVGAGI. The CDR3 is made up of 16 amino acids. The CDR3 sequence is CASSPTASGRYNEQFF. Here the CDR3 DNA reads TGTGCCAGCAGCCCAACCGCTAGCGGGCGATACAATGAGCAGTTCTTC.

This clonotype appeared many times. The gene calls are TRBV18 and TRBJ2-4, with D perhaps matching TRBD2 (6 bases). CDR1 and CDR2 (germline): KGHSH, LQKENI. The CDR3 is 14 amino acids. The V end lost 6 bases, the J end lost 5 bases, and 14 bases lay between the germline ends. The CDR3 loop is CASSTFGGENIQYF. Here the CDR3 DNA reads TGTGCCAGCTCGACGTTTGGAGGGGAAAACATTCAGTACTTC.

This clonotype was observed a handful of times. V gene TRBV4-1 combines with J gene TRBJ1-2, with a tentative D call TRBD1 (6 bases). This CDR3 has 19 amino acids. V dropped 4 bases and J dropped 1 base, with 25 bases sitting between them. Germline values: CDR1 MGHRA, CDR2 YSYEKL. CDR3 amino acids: CASSRPGDPLLGINYGYTF. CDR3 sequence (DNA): TGCGCCAGCAGCCGACCAGGGGATCCCCTATTGGGTATTAACTATGGCTACACCTTC.